This is a list of T cell receptor beta chains from one sample in a study of shared clonotypes between healthy human individuals. Some clones are missing from TCRdb's copy, which holds only in-frame ones; the method was immunoSEQ multiplex PCR. Here the sample spans about 2 million clones, less than 95% being singletons. The sample taken for sequencing was naive CD8+ T cells sorted from blood. The receptors here all came from a man aged 18 to 35 in good health. The CDR3 runs from the conserved cysteine through the conserved F or W. The D gene is left open where the match is weak. Expanded clones get a size class; other rows say once, few or many, or leave the size out.

D gene | J gene | clone size | V gene | CDR3 protein | CDR3 DNA
TRBD1 | TRBJ1-1 | - | TRBV6-5 | CAIQGEGTEAFF | TGTGCCATACAGGGGGAAGGCACTGAAGCTTTCTTT
TRBD1 | TRBJ1-2 | - | TRBV13 | CASSQTGTGLGYGYTF | TGTGCCAGCAGCCAAACCGGGACAGGGTTGGGCTATGGCTACACCTTC
- | TRBJ1-1 | - | TRBV12-5 | CASGHGGQFEAFF | TGTGCTAGTGGGCATGGAGGACAGTTCGAAGCTTTCTTT
- | TRBJ2-7 | once | TRBV19 | CASSKTISYEQYF | TGTGCCAGTAGCAAGACAATTTCCTACGAGCAGTACTTC
- | TRBJ2-1 | - | TRBV29-1 | CSGRGRPYNEQFF | TGCAGCGGGAGGGGGAGGCCCTACAATGAGCAGTTCTTC
TRBD1 | TRBJ2-1 | - | TRBV6-1 | CASSEATGSYNEQFF | TGTGCCAGCAGTGAAGCGACAGGGTCCTACAATGAGCAGTTCTTC
- | TRBJ2-7 | - | TRBV5-4 | CASSWEPTGISYEQYF | TGTGCCAGCAGCTGGGAACCTACAGGTATCTCCTACGAGCAGTACTTC
- | TRBJ2-7 | - | TRBV2 | CASMLGSYEQYF | TGTGCCAGCATGTTGGGGTCCTACGAGCAGTACTTC
TRBD1 | TRBJ1-2 | - | TRBV19 | CASMPRTGDSYYGYTF | TGTGCCAGTATGCCCCGGACAGGGGACTCCTACTATGGCTACACCTTC
- | TRBJ2-7 | once | TRBV28 | CASRPPWSGADEQYF | TGTGCCAGCAGACCTCCCTGGTCGGGGGCTGATGAGCAGTACTTC
- | TRBJ1-2 | few | TRBV6-5 | CASSYSGTTNYGYTF | TGTGCCAGCAGTTACTCCGGTACGACTAACTATGGCTACACCTTC
- | TRBJ1-2 | - | TRBV4-1 | CASSQVIQGRFGYTF | TGCGCCAGCAGCCAAGTGATCCAGGGTCGTTTCGGCTACACCTTC
- | TRBJ2-7 | - | TRBV9 | CASSATPGNSYEQYF | TGTGCCAGCAGCGCGACGCCAGGGAACTCCTACGAGCAGTACTTC
TRBD1 | TRBJ2-5 | - | TRBV9 | CASSAETGAGETQYF | TGTGCCAGCAGCGCGGAAACAGGGGCTGGAGAGACCCAGTACTTC
- | TRBJ2-3 | - | TRBV30 | CAWSRGTSTDTQYF | TGTGCCTGGAGTCGTGGGACTAGCACAGATACGCAGTATTTT
- | TRBJ2-1 | - | TRBV27 | CASSLLPGVGNEQFF | TGTGCCAGCAGTTTATTGCCAGGGGTTGGCAATGAGCAGTTCTTC
TRBD1 | TRBJ2-7 | - | TRBV5-6 | CASSLGQGAKEQYF | TGTGCCAGCAGCTTGGGACAGGGGGCTAAGGAGCAGTACTTC
- | TRBJ2-1 | - | TRBV4-1 | CASSQVGAVVDEQFF | TGCGCCAGCAGCCAAGTTGGAGCGGTCGTCGATGAGCAGTTCTTC
TRBD2 | TRBJ2-3 | - | TRBV2 | CASSDDSGTSGGVPTDTQYF | TGTGCCAGCAGTGACGACTCCGGGACTAGCGGGGGGGTTCCCACAGATACGCAGTATTTT
- | TRBJ2-3 | - | TRBV13 | CASSLEGLIDTQYF | TGTGCCAGCAGCTTAGAAGGCCTAATAGATACGCAGTATTTT
- | TRBJ2-2 | - | TRBV18 | CASSPGAGELFF | TGTGCCAGCTCACCAGGAGCGGGGGAGCTGTTTTTT
TRBD2 | TRBJ2-1 | once | TRBV7-9 | CASSLALAGDLYNEQFF | TGTGCCAGCAGCTTAGCACTAGCGGGAGATCTCTACAATGAGCAGTTCTTC
- | TRBJ2-1 | - | TRBV11-2 | CASSPEPGEQFF | TGTGCCAGCAGCCCCGAACCGGGGGAGCAGTTCTTC
TRBD1 | TRBJ1-5 | - | TRBV7-8 | CASSPTDRGLDQPQHF | TGTGCCAGCAGCCCAACGGACAGGGGGCTGGATCAGCCCCAGCATTTT
- | TRBJ2-5 | - | TRBV28 | CASSLAANQETQYF | TGTGCCAGCAGTTTAGCGGCGAACCAAGAGACCCAGTACTTC
- | TRBJ2-5 | - | TRBV14 | CASSQEGTYKGQETQYF | TGTGCCAGCAGCCAAGAAGGGACCTACAAGGGACAAGAGACCCAGTACTTC
TRBD2 | TRBJ2-1 | - | TRBV6-4 | CASSDLGTSNEQFF | TGTGCCAGCAGTGACCTAGGGACTAGCAATGAGCAGTTCTTC
TRBD1 | TRBJ1-2 | - | TRBV27 | CASSLSRGLGYGYTF | TGTGCCAGCAGTTTATCGAGGGGGCTTGGCTATGGCTACACCTTC
- | TRBJ1-5 | - | TRBV30 | CAWSVGTDSNQPQHF | TGTGCCTGGAGTGTCGGGACGGATAGCAATCAGCCCCAGCATTTT
- | TRBJ1-1 | - | TRBV11-2 | CASSLRGATEAFF | TGTGCCAGCAGCTTACGGGGAGCCACTGAAGCTTTCTTT
- | TRBJ2-7 | - | TRBV5-6 | CASSRGQNEQYF | TGTGCCAGCAGCCGAGGACAGAACGAGCAGTACTTC
- | TRBJ2-2 | once | TRBV27 | CASSFNGGGTGELFF | TGTGCCAGCAGTTTTAACGGGGGTGGTACCGGGGAGCTGTTTTTT
TRBD1 | TRBJ1-2 | once | TRBV16 | CASSQGQDGYTF | TGTGCCAGCAGCCAAGGACAGGATGGCTACACCTTC
- | TRBJ2-1 | - | TRBV11-2 | CASSPDYNEQFF | TGTGCCAGCAGCCCTGACTACAATGAGCAGTTCTTC
- | TRBJ1-2 | few | TRBV5-6 | CASRGSSSGNYGYTF | TGTGCCAGCCGGGGGTCTAGTTCGGGGAACTATGGCTACACCTTC
- | TRBJ2-1 | - | TRBV5-4 | CASSLTGPIYNEQFF | TGTGCCAGCAGCTTGACTGGACCCATATACAATGAGCAGTTCTTC
TRBD1 | TRBJ2-3 | once | TRBV2 | CASSYGTGSDTQYF | TGTGCCAGCAGTTACGGGACAGGTTCAGATACGCAGTATTTT
- | TRBJ1-5 | - | TRBV13 | CASSLGPQPQHF | TGTGCCAGCAGCTTAGGCCCCCAGCCCCAGCATTTT
- | TRBJ2-7 | - | TRBV2 | CASMLGEGVEEQYF | TGTGCCAGCATGCTGGGCGAGGGTGTGGAAGAGCAGTACTTC
TRBD2 | TRBJ2-7 | - | TRBV9 | CASSVNGGAYEQYF | TGTGCCAGCAGCGTAAACGGGGGGGCCTACGAGCAGTACTTC
- | TRBJ1-1 | - | TRBV6-5 | CASTQGQLTEAFF | TGTGCCAGCACCCAAGGACAGCTAACTGAAGCTTTCTTT
- | TRBJ2-1 | - | TRBV7-9 | CASSLSGVSYNEQFF | TGTGCCAGCAGCTTATCTGGAGTCTCCTACAATGAGCAGTTCTTC